This T cell receptor beta chain was sequenced for a study of blood T cells in healthy people across ages. There are 13 residues in the CDR3. Trimming at V came to 6 bases and at J to 8 bases, leaving 9 bases not matched to a gene. Study-wide findings and caveats: Versus aged donors, long-lived donors had higher diversity and more naive CD4+ cells.

This clonotype was seen a handful of times. Its target is not known. Sample-barcoded 5' priming and a J-beta primer mix drove a second PCR of roughly 7 to 11 cycles. TCRdb re-called the 5' RACE reads with MiXCR, one entry per CDR3 protein. The sample records around 1,900,000 distinct CDR3 sequences, more than 35% being singletons. This TCR was sampled from a human donor in good health. Material for sequencing was blood. This chain uses TRBV12-3 or TRBV12-4 with TRBJ1-2, with 7 nucleotides matching TRBD1. Written as DNA, the CDR3 is TGTGCCAGCAGCTGGGGACAGCTTAGAGGCTACACCTTC. It yields the protein CASSWGQLRGYTF.